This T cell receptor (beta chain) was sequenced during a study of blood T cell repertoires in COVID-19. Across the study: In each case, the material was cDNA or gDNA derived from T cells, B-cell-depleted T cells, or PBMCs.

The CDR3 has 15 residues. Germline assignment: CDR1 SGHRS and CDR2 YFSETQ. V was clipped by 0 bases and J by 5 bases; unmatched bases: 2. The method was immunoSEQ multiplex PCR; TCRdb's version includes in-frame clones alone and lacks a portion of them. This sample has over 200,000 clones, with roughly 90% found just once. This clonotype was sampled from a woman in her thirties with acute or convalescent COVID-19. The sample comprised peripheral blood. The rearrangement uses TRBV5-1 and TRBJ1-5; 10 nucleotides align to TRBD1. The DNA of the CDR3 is TGCGCCAGCAGCTTGGGGACAGGGGGTGATCAGCCCCAGCATTTT. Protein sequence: CASSLGTGGDQPQHF.